This passage covers 9 T cell receptor beta chains from one sample sequenced in a study of cytomegalovirus exposure and HLA in healthy donors. A multiplex PCR was run with 60 Vbeta primers and 13 Jbeta primers. Sequenced by immunoSEQ multiplex PCR; TCRdb stores in-frame clones only, minus some. Of fewer than 90,000 clones in the sample, 55% to 80% were seen once. The sequenced sample consisted of PBMCs. The origin of the receptors is a middle-aged man in good health and CMV-seropositive.

The chain recombines TRBV7-2 with TRBJ1-5; 8 bases are a match to TRBD1. CDR1 and CDR2 from the germline V gene are SGHTA and FQGNSA. V trimming: 5 bases; J trimming: 5 bases; junction bases outside the gene matches: 8. This CDR3 has 15 residues. The CDR3 DNA follows: TGTGCCAGCAGCGCACGGGGGACAGGCTATCAGCCCCAGCATTTT. This gives the protein CASSARGTGYQPQHF.

The chain joins TRBV6-4 to TRBJ1-5; unclear D gene. CDR3 length: 15 residues. The V gene's germline CDR1 is MRHNA and CDR2 SNTAGT. V lost 0 bases and J 6 bases, leaving 12 bases between the germline ends. CDR3 in amino acids: CASSDSADGVQPQHF. CDR3 DNA sequence: TGTGCCAGCAGTGACTCCGCCGACGGAGTTCAGCCCCAGCATTTT.

This clone was picked up a small number of times. Here the CDR3 reads CASSVRSGQGNQPQHF. DNA of the CDR3: TGTGCCAGCAGCGTACGATCGGGACAGGGTAATCAGCCCCAGCATTTT. J is TRBJ1-5 and V is TRBV7-6, with TRBD1 matching over 9 bases. The V gene end was trimmed by 5 bases and the J gene end by 4 bases; junction bases not matched to a gene: 9. This CDR3 has 16 residues. Germline values: CDR1 SGHVS, CDR2 FNYEAQ.

This clone appeared a few times. The genes are TRBV4-1 and TRBJ1-1; TRBD1 aligns across 9 bases. The CDR3 runs to 16 residues. Trimming took 0 bases from V and 14 from J; bases not matched to a gene: 16. Germline-derived CDR1 and CDR2 are MGHRA and YSYEKL. CDR3 sequence reads: CASSQDPSGQGRESFF. CDR3 DNA sequence: TGCGCCAGCAGCCAAGATCCTTCGGGACAGGGCCGAGAATCCTTCTTT.

The chain couples TRBV5-6 to TRBJ1-2; 10 bases match TRBD1. The CDR3 is made up of 16 amino acids. V lost 0 bases and J lost 3; bases outside the gene matches: 5. Germline CDR1 and CDR2: SGHDT and YYEEEE. The CDR3 reads CASSLALTGGHYGYTF. The CDR3 DNA is TGTGCCAGCAGCTTGGCATTGACAGGGGGCCACTATGGCTACACCTTC. The full variable domain, its missing parts supplied by reference TRBV5-6 and TRBJ1-2, is DAGVTQSPTHLIKTRGQQVTLRCSPKSGHDTVSWYQQALGQGPQFIFQYYEEEERQRGNFPDRFSGHQFPNYSSELNVNALLLGDSALYLCASSLALTGGHYGYTFGSGTRLTVV.

CDR3 nucleotides: TGCGCCAGCAGCCCCGACAGCCTTAATGAAAAACTGTTTTTT. Translated, it gives CASSPDSLNEKLFF. The chain combines TRBV4-1 with TRBJ1-4, with a weak D call TRBD1 (5 bases). CDR1 and CDR2 (germline): MGHRA, YSYEKL. This CDR3 region has 14 residues. Deletions cut 4 bases from V and 4 bases from J, with 10 bases between.

The chain is built from TRBV18 and TRBJ1-1; D ambiguous. The CDR3 is made up of 13 amino acids. Germline CDR1 and CDR2: KGHSH and LQKENI. V was shortened by 5 bases and J by 1 base, with 8 bases between the two germline ends. The CDR3 region is CASSSDTNTEAFF. CDR3 nucleotide sequence: TGTGCCAGCTCATCTGACACGAACACTGAAGCTTTCTTT.

This clone was seen just once. The chain uses TRBV4-1 and TRBJ1-2; 7 positions match TRBD1. In germline, CDR1 is MGHRA, CDR2 YSYEKL. The CDR3 loop spans 15 amino acids. V shed 4 bases and J 0 bases; nucleotides not matched to a gene: 5. The CDR3 region has the DNA TGCGCCAGCAGCCCGGGACAGCCGGCTAACTATGGCTACACCTTC. This encodes CASSPGQPANYGYTF.

The chain is built from TRBV9 and TRBJ1-1; 7 bases are shared with TRBD1. V lost 4 bases, J lost 3 bases, and 3 bases stayed unmatched. There are 13 residues in the CDR3. Germline values: CDR1 SGDLS, CDR2 YYNGEE. Here the CDR3 reads CASSTTGDTEAFF. CDR3 DNA sequence: TGTGCCAGCAGCACCACAGGGGACACTGAAGCTTTCTTT.